This entry describes one T cell receptor (beta chain). It lacks a known antigen. The sample holds no much larger clone one base away, and base qualities are not on file. Germline trimming amounts to 3 bases on V and 2 bases on J, with 4 as the count of junction bases outside the gene matches. CDR1 and CDR2, looked up from the germline V gene, are SGHTA and FQGNSA. From its cysteine to its phenylalanine, the CDR3 spans 15 amino acids. CDR3 DNA only is kept here, 45 bases in frame from base 1. The sample comes from a study of blood T cell repertoires in COVID-19 (dated by TCRdb to the early 2020s). A note on the overall study: Collaborator samples came from the United States, Italy and Spain and covered acute and convalescent phases of COVID-19. The prospective study material was composed of cDNA or gDNA derived from T cells, B-cell-depleted T cells, or PBMCs. Subjects who had been exposed to COVID-19, were actively infected with it, or had recovered from it provided the deeply sampled blood TCRbeta repertoires that made up the dataset. The repertoires were released in a freely available public database intended as a resource for research on the immune response to SARS-CoV-2. Samples came from the ongoing ImmuneRACE study (first 160 participants) plus 1,254 subjects from 6 global collaborators. The sample metadata nearly always contained a de-identified subject ID, COVID-19 status, age in years and sex. Where available, HLA class I and class II types were obtained from metadata supplied by the sample provider rather than from assay-based typing. Here is what the overall study found, with its caveats: The quantity of clinical and demographic metadata differed by source and by participant and was supplied without curation.

In the prospective study, participants were 18 to 89 years old, resided in about two dozen geographic areas of the United States, and were enrolled through a virtual design. Cohort assignment in the prospective study relied on participant-reported clinical history from a screening survey and a study questionnaire. Recovered participants in ImmuneRACE Cohort 3 were defined by two consecutive negative NP/OP PCR tests, clearance by a healthcare professional, or resolution of symptoms. In the prospective study, mobile phlebotomists collected whole blood, serum and a nasopharyngeal or oropharyngeal swab from each participant. Over a roughly two-month period, participants in the prospective study had the option of providing additional blood draws and questionnaires. Blood samples from the prospective study were shipped frozen or at room temperature prior to DNA extraction. TCRbeta CDR3 regions were amplified from genomic DNA by means of the immunoSEQ Assay, a bias-controlled multiplex PCR. In the source study's methods: Within the assay, amplification of reference gene primers was used to estimate how many nucleated cells each sample contained. Sequence reads were collapsed and filtered to measure the absolute abundance of every unique TCRbeta CDR3 rearrangement. For each sample, productive Simpson clonality was calculated as the square root of Simpson's diversity index over productive rearrangements. TCRdb holds this immuneACCESS table with in-frame rearrangements only. Some clones are missing; in checked studies, unresolved V genes explain under half, and the rest has no known cause. V and J calls and clone size are copied from that table; D and trimming were computed from the DNA. The sample table holds about 260,000 clones, of which roughly 83% were seen once. The top ten hold around 2.1% of the sample.

Sequences were obtained from PBMCs or T cells enriched from blood (not recorded which). The sequence is built from TRBV7-2 and TRBJ2-7; 10 bases in the junction line up with TRBD2. The clonotype comes from a woman aged 45-59 years who had recovered from COVID-19. The encoded CDR3 is CASSFIAGGTYEQYF. At the DNA level, the sequence is TGTGCCAGCAGCTTTATAGCGGGGGGAACCTACGAGCAGTACTTC.